This TCR beta chain was identified during a study of metastatic and nonmetastatic thyroid tumors. Overall study context: Patients with malignant and benign thyroid disease provided blood and tumor or nodule tissue, whose repertoires were compared. Study results and caveats: Reportedly, malignant thyroid tumors had significantly higher TCR beta diversity than benign nodules, in blood and tumor.

In the authors' workflow: The authors used CDR3 differences across clinicopathological groups to build a distant-metastasis classifier for papillary thyroid cancer. TCRdb re-called the PCR reads via MiXCR. TCRdb's processing, not the authors', yielded these V and J calls. The table shows 12,000 to 15,000 clones, with about 29% occurring only once. Before thyroid surgery, none of the patients had received any treatment. This clone was counted a few times. Antigen unknown. The germline V gene encodes CDR1 MNHEY and CDR2 SVGAGI. This CDR3 is 14 amino acids long. The junction had 5 bases not matched to a gene; V was cut back by 4 bases and J by 5 bases.

Sequenced material: blood. This chain joins TRBV6-5 and TRBJ1-2; 9 positions match TRBD1. The receptor was derived from a female donor with papillary thyroid cancer or a benign thyroid nodule (not recorded which). Some clones in this sample may be carry-over from other donors' samples. Here the CDR3 reads CASSSTGGGYGYTF. The CDR3 nucleotides read TGTGCCAGCAGTTCAACAGGGGGCGGTTATGGCTACACCTTC.